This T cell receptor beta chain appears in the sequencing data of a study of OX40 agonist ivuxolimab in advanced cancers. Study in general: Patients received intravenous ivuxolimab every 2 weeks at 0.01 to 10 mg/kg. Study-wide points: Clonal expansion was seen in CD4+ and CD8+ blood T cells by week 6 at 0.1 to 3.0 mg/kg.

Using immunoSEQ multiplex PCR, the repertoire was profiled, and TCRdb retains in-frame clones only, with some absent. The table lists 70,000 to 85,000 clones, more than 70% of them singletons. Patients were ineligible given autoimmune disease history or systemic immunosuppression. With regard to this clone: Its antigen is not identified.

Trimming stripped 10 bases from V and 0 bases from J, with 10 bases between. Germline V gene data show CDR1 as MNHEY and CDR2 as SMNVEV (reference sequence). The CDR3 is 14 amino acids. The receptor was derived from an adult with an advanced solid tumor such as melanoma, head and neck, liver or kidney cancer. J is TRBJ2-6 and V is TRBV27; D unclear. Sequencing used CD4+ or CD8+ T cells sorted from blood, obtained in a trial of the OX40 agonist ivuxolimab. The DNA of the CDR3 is TGTGCCATCCCTCGTTTCTCTGGGGCCAACGTCCTGACTTTC. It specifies CAIPRFSGANVLTF.